The rows below give T cell receptor beta chains drawn from one sample of a study of identical twins. MiXCR, applied by TCRdb to the 5' RACE reads, yields one record per CDR3 protein. Among about 200,000 distinct CDR3 sequences listed, over 9.5% were seen once. Sequenced sample: memory T cells sorted from blood. These receptors came from a middle-aged man in good health. The CDR3 runs from the conserved cysteine through the conserved F or W. Fields, in order: clone size, J gene, V gene, D gene, CDR3 protein, CDR3 DNA. A D gene is named only where the DNA matches it firmly. Expanded clones get a size class; other rows say once, few or many, or leave the size out.

clone size: .
J gene: TRBJ2-7
V gene: TRBV18
D gene: .
CDR3 protein: CASSPRDTGEQYF
CDR3 DNA: TGTGCCAGCTCACCACGGGATACGGGCGAGCAGTACTTC

clone size: few
J gene: TRBJ2-7
V gene: TRBV20-1
D gene: .
CDR3 protein: CSASDRVYEQYF
CDR3 DNA: TGCAGTGCTAGTGATAGGGTCTACGAGCAGTACTTC

clone size: few
J gene: TRBJ2-7
V gene: TRBV19
D gene: .
CDR3 protein: CASSITALYEQYF
CDR3 DNA: TGTGCCAGTAGTATAACAGCCCTCTACGAGCAGTACTTC

clone size: .
J gene: TRBJ2-5
V gene: TRBV18
D gene: TRBD1
CDR3 protein: CASSQNTGGETQYF
CDR3 DNA: TGTGCCAGCTCACAAAATACAGGGGGAGAGACCCAGTACTTC

clone size: few
J gene: TRBJ2-1
V gene: TRBV6-2/TRBV6-3
D gene: TRBD2
CDR3 protein: CASSYSSGTSGGAFEQFF
CDR3 DNA: TGTGCCAGCAGTTACTCCTCCGGGACTAGCGGGGGGGCCTTTGAGCAGTTCTTC

clone size: many
J gene: TRBJ2-4
V gene: TRBV6-5
D gene: TRBD1
CDR3 protein: CASSSWDRAKNIQYF
CDR3 DNA: TGTGCCAGCAGTTCCTGGGACAGAGCCAAAAACATTCAGTACTTC

clone size: many
J gene: TRBJ1-1
V gene: TRBV4-1
D gene: .
CDR3 protein: CASTRDGQGGTEAFF
CDR3 DNA: TGCGCCAGCACCCGGGATGGTCAGGGCGGCACTGAAGCTTTCTTT

clone size: few
J gene: TRBJ1-3
V gene: TRBV7-2
D gene: .
CDR3 protein: CASSRMTRNTIYF
CDR3 DNA: TGTGCCAGCAGCCGAATGACTAGAAACACCATATATTTT

clone size: .
J gene: TRBJ2-7
V gene: TRBV3-1
D gene: TRBD1
CDR3 protein: CASSPGQGVSYEQYF
CDR3 DNA: TGTGCCAGCAGCCCGGGACAGGGGGTAAGTTACGAGCAGTACTTC

clone size: .
J gene: TRBJ2-2
V gene: TRBV12-3/TRBV12-4
D gene: TRBD2
CDR3 protein: CASASGGPANTGELFF
CDR3 DNA: TGTGCCAGCGCGAGCGGGGGGCCGGCGAACACCGGGGAGCTGTTTTTT

clone size: many
J gene: TRBJ1-4
V gene: TRBV5-1
D gene: .
CDR3 protein: CASSLRGTNEKLFF
CDR3 DNA: TGCGCCAGCAGCCTCAGGGGAACTAATGAAAAACTGTTTTTT

clone size: .
J gene: TRBJ1-1
V gene: TRBV5-1
D gene: .
CDR3 protein: CASSYGQSNTEAFF
CDR3 DNA: TGCGCCAGCAGCTACGGACAGTCGAACACTGAAGCTTTCTTT

clone size: many
J gene: TRBJ2-1
V gene: TRBV12-3/TRBV12-4
D gene: .
CDR3 protein: CASSSGNEQFF
CDR3 DNA: TGTGCCAGCAGTTCGGGGAATGAGCAGTTCTTC